The clone carrying this T cell receptor beta chain was observed many times. Its antigen is still unknown. V lost 5 bases and J lost 8; bases outside the gene matches: 10. Germline CDR1 is SGHTA and CDR2 is FQGNSA. This CDR3 comprises 16 residues. Expressed TCRB transcripts got sequenced, as all isolated RNA was reverse transcribed. The average read count of naive, central memory and regulatory T cell samples was approximately 3.5 million. Assay: immunoSEQ multiplex PCR; the TCRdb copy retains only in-frame clones and omits some. The data show 130,000 to 150,000 clones, with 6.9% seen just once and 1.4% held by the top ten. The data are from a study of beta chain features in type 1 diabetes. Whole-study findings and limits: Researchers could not determine here whether HLA type influences TCRB rearrangement. Type 1 diabetes patients had VDJ junctions that carried fewer insertions and more deletions.

The TCR comes from a woman aged 25 to 39 in good health. The chain employs TRBV7-2 and TRBJ2-1; 12 nucleotides match TRBD2. Source material: central memory CD4+ T cells from blood. The CDR3 region has the DNA TGTGCCAGCAGCCCATCCCTAGCGGGAGGGCCGGATGAGCAGTTCTTC. This gives the protein CASSPSLAGGPDEQFF.